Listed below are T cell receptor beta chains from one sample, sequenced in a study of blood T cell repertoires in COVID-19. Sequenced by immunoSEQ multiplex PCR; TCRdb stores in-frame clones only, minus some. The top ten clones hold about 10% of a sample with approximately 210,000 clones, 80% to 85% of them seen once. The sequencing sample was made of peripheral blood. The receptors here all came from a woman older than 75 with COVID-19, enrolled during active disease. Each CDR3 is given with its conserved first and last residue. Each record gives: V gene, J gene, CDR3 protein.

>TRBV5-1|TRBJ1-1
CASRGQGLTEAFF
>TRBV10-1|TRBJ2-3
CATSRTVSTDTQYF
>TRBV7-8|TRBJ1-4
CASSGGQGTNEKLFF
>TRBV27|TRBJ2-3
CASSFERSSTDTQYF
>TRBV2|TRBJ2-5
CASSGSGGTETQYF
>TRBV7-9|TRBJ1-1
CASSLWHSYTEAFF
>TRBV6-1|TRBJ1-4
CASSGGEGRSNEKLFF
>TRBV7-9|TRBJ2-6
CASSSGGKFSGANVLTF
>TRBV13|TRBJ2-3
CASSLGLAGSTDTQYF
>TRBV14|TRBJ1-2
CASSQVRGGGYTF
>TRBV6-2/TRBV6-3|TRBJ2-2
CASSSPQPGKTGELFF
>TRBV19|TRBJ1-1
CASSILSEAFF
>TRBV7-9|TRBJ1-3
CASSPGTPSGNTIYF
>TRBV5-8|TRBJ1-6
CASSWTRGINSPLHF
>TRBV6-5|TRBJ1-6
CATSRRDSNNSPLHF
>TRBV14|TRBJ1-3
CASSQVARAGNTIYF
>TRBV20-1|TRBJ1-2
CSTDRVGGYTF
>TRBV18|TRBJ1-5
CASSPGRGRNQPQHF